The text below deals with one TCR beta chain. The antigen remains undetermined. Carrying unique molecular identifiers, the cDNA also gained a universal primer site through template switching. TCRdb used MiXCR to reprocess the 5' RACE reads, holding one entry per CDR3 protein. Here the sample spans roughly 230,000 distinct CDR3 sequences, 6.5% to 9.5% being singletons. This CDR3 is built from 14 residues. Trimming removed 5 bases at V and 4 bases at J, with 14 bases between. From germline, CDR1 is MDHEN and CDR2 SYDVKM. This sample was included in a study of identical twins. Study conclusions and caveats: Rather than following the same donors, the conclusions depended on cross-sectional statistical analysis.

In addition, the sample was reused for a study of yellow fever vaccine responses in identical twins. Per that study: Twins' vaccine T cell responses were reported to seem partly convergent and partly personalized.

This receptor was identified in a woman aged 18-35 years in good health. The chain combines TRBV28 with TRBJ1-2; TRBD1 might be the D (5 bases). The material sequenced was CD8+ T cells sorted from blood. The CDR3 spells CASSPPAGGYGYTF. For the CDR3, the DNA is TGTGCCAGCAGTCCTCCGGCCGGGGGCTATGGCTACACCTTC.